The T cell receptor (beta chain) described here comes from a study of blood T cell repertoires in COVID-19 (dated by TCRdb to 2020 to 2022). About the investigation overall: Samples covering the acute and convalescent phases of COVID-19 were provided by collaborators in the United States, Italy and Spain. The material from the prospective study consisted of cDNA or gDNA derived from T cells, B-cell-depleted T cells, or PBMCs. The dataset comprised deeply sampled blood TCRbeta repertoires from subjects exposed to, actively infected with, or recovered from COVID-19. The repertoires were released in a freely available public database intended as a resource for research on the immune response to SARS-CoV-2. The samples were drawn from two sources: the first 160 participants of the ongoing ImmuneRACE study, and 1,200 or so subjects contributed by 6 global collaborators. Nearly every sample came with metadata listing a de-identified subject ID, COVID-19 status, age in years and sex. HLA class I and class II types, where available, came from metadata supplied by the sample provider rather than from assay-based typing.

In the prospective study, participants were roughly 18 to 90 years old, resided in 24 geographic areas of the United States, and were enrolled through a virtual design. In the prospective study, participants were assigned to cohorts based on the clinical history participants reported in a screening survey and a study questionnaire. A participant counted as exposed if, within 2 weeks of entering the study, that participant had been in contact with someone who had a PCR-confirmed or clinician-diagnosed COVID-19 case. Mobile phlebotomists in the prospective study collected whole blood, serum and a nasopharyngeal or oropharyngeal swab from every participant. Prospective study participants could optionally give additional blood draws and questionnaires over an approximately 2-month period. Prospective study blood samples were shipped either frozen or at room temperature before DNA extraction. Deletion took 0 bases off V and 2 bases off J, with a span of 17 bases between the germline ends. The germline V gene (reference sequence) gives CDR1 as LNHNV and CDR2 as YYDKDF. The CDR3 holds 18 amino acids from the cysteine to the phenylalanine. Only the CDR3 part of the read is kept: 54 bases, read in frame from the first base.

Comment on this clone: Its antigen is not yet known. Base-call qualities are not available, and no considerably larger clone is one nucleotide away.

The immunoSEQ Assay, a bias-controlled multiplex PCR, was used to amplify TCRbeta CDR3 regions from genomic DNA. Under the source paper's analysis protocol: The number of nucleated cells in each sample was estimated by amplification of reference gene primers within the assay. To quantify the absolute abundance of each unique TCRbeta CDR3 rearrangement, sequence reads were collapsed and filtered. For each sample, productive Simpson clonality was calculated as the square root of Simpson's diversity index across productive rearrangements. Sourced from immuneACCESS, this table was stored by TCRdb with only in-frame sequences that have V and J called. A share of the clones is absent; for the studies checked, an unresolved V gene accounts for under half, and the remainder has no known explanation. That table supplies the V and J calls and clone size; D and trimming were determined from the DNA. This sample holds 350,000 to 400,000 clones; roughly 92% were observed only once. The top ten clonotypes cover 0.8% to 0.9% of the sample.

Results and caveats for the whole study, not just this receptor: How much clinical and demographic metadata was included differed by source and by participant, and the metadata was provided uncurated.

The chain joins TRBV15 to TRBJ1-5; the D region possibly corresponds to TRBD1 (6 bases align). The source material was PBMCs or T cells enriched from blood (not recorded which). This sequence was found in a woman aged 40 to 49 who had been exposed to COVID-19. The nucleotide sequence reads TGTGCCACCAGCAGAGACCGGACAGAAGCCAGGGGCAATCAGCCCCAGCATTTT. This encodes CATSRDRTEARGNQPQHF.